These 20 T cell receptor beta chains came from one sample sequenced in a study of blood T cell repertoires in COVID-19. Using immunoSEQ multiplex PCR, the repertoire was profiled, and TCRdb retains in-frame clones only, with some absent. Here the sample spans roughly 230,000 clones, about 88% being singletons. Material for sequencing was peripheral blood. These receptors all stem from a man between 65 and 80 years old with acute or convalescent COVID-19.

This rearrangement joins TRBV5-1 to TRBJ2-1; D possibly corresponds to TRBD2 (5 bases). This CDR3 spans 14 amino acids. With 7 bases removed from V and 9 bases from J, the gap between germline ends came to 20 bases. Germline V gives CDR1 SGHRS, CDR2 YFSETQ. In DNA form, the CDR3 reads TGCGCCAGCTGGACCGGGATCGAGGTGACTGAGCAGTTCTTC. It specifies CASWTGIEVTEQFF.

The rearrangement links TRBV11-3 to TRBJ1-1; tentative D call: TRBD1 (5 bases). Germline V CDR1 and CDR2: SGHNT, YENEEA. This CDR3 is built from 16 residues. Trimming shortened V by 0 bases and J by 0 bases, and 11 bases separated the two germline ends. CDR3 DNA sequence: TGTGCCAGCAGCTTAGATCGGGGGTTTATGAACACTGAAGCTTTCTTT. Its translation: CASSLDRGFMNTEAFF.

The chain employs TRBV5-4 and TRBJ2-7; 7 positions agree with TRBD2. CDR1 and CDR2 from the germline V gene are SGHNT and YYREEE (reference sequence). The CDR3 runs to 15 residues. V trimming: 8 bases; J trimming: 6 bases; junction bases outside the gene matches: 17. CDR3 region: CASAPGGGGPSEQYF. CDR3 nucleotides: TGTGCCAGTGCCCCTGGGGGGGGAGGGCCCAGCGAGCAGTACTTC.

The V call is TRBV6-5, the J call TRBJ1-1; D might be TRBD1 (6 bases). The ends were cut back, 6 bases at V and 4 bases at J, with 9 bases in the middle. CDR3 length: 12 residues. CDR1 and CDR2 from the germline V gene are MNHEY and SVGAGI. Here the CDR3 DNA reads TGTGCCAGCAGAGTACAGGGCACTGAAGCTTTCTTT. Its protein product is CASRVQGTEAFF.

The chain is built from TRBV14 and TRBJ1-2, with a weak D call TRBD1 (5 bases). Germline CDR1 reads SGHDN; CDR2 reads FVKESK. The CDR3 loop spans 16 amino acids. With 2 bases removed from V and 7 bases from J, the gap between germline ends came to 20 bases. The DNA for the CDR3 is TGTGCCAGCAGCCAATTAGGGACTAAAAAGATTGGTGGCTACACCTTC. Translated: CASSQLGTKKIGGYTF. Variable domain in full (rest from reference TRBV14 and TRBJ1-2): EAGVTQFPSHSVIEKGQTVTLRCDPISGHDNLYWYRRVMGKEIKFLLHFVKESKQDESGMPNNRFLAERTGGTYSTLKVQPAELEDSGVYFCASSQLGTKKIGGYTFGSGTRLTVV.

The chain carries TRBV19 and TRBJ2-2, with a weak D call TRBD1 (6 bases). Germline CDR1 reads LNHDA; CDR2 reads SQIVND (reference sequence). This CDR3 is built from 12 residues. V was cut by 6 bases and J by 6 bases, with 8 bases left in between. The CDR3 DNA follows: TGTGCCAGTAGCACAGGGTCCGGGGAGCTGTTTTTT. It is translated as CASSTGSGELFF.

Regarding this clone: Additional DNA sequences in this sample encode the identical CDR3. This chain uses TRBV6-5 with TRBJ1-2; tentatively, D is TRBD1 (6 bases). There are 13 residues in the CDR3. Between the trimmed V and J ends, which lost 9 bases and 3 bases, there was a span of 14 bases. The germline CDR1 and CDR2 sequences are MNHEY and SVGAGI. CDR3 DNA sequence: TGTGCCAGTTCTCGGACAGAACACTATGGCTACACCTTC. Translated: CASSRTEHYGYTF.

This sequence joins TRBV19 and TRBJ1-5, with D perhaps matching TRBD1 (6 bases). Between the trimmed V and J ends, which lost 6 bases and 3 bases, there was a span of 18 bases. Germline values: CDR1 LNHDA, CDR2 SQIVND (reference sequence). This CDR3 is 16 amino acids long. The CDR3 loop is CASRGMDSSYNQPQHF. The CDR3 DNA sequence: TGTGCCAGTAGGGGAATGGACAGCTCCTACAATCAGCCCCAGCATTTT.

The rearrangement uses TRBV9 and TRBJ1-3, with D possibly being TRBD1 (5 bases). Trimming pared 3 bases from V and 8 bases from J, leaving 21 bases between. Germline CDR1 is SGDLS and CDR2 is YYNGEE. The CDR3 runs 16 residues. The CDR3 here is CASSAGPHPPVDTIYF. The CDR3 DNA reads TGTGCCAGCAGCGCAGGGCCTCATCCTCCTGTGGACACCATATATTTT.

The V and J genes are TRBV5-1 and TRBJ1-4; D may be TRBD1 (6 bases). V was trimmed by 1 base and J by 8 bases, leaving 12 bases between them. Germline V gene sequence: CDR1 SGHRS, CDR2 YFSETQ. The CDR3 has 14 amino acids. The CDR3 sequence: CASSLTGRGEKLFF. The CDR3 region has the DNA TGCGCCAGCAGCTTGACAGGGCGAGGCGAAAAACTGTTTTTT.

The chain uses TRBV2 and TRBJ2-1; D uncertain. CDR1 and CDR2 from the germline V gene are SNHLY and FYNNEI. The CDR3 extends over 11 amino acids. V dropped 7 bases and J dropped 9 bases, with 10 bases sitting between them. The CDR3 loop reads CASTGFSEQFF. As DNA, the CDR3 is TGTGCCAGCACCGGGTTCAGTGAGCAGTTCTTC.

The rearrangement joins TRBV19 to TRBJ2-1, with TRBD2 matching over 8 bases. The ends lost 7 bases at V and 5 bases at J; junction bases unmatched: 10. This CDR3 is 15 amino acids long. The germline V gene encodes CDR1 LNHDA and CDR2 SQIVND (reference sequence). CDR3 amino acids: CASKRGGAGDNEQFF. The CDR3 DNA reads TGTGCCAGTAAAAGGGGAGGAGCGGGAGACAATGAGCAGTTCTTC.

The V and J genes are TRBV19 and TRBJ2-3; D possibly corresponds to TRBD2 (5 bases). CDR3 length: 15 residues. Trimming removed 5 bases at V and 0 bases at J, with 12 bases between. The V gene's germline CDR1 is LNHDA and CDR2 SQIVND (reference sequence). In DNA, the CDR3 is TGTGCCAGTAGTGGGTATAGCGTGAGCACAGATACGCAGTATTTT. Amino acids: CASSGYSVSTDTQYF.

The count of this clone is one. CDR3 DNA sequence: TGTGCCAGCAGCCAAGAACAGGTTGGGTACTACACCTTC. Translation: CASSQEQVGYYTF. The chain is built from TRBV14 and TRBJ1-2; possibly TRBD1 for D (5 bases). The germline gives CDR1 SGHDN, CDR2 FVKESK. The ends were cut back, 0 bases at V and 10 bases at J, with 12 bases in the middle. The CDR3 consists of 13 residues.

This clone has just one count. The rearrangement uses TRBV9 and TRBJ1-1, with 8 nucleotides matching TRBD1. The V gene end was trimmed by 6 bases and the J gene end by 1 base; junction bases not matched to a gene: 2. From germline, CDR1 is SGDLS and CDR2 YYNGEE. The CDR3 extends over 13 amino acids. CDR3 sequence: CASTGGGNTEAFF. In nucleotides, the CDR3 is TGTGCCAGCACAGGGGGCGGGAACACTGAAGCTTTCTTT.

The CDR3: CATSRDQVQPQHF. For the CDR3, the DNA is TGTGCCACCAGCAGAGATCAGGTTCAGCCCCAGCATTTT. This chain connects TRBV15 to TRBJ1-5; D is ambiguous. The V end lost 0 bases, the J end lost 6 bases, and 6 bases lay between the germline ends. Germline V gene data show CDR1 as LNHNV and CDR2 as YYDKDF (reference sequence). This CDR3 is 13 amino acids long.

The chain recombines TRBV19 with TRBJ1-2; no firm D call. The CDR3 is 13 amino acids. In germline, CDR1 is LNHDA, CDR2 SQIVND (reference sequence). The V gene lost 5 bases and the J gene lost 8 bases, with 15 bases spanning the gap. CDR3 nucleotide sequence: TGTGCCAGTAGTCTTAACTTCCGGGGAGGCTACACCTTC. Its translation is CASSLNFRGGYTF.

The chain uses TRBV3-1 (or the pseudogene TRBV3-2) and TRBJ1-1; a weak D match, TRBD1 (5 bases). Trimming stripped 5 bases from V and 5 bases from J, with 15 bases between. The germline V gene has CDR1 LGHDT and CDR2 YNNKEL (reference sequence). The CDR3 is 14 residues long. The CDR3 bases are TGTGCCAGCAGCTGGGCTGGGGGGAAAACTGAAGCTTTCTTT. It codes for CASSWAGGKTEAFF.

Here the CDR3 DNA reads TGTGCCAGCAGGGCTAGCGGGAGAAGCACAGATACGCAGTATTTT. It translates to CASRASGRSTDTQYF. The genes are TRBV9 and TRBJ2-3; 10 nucleotides align to TRBD2. CDR1 and CDR2 (germline): SGDLS, YYNGEE. This CDR3 has 15 residues. V lost 5 bases and J lost 0; bases outside the gene matches: 3.

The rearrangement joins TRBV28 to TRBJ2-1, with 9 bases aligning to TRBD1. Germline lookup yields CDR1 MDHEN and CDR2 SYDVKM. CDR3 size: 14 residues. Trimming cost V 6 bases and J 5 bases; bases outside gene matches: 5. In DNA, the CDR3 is TGTGCCAGCAGATGGACAGGGGTTCACAATGAGCAGTTCTTC. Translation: CASRWTGVHNEQFF.